This T cell receptor beta chain was recovered during a study of monozygotic twins with cystic fibrosis. Germline lookup yields CDR1 SEHNR and CDR2 FQNEAQ (reference sequence). The V and J ends lost 1 base and 2 bases respectively, with 9 bases between them. CDR3 length: 14 amino acids. Study-level points and caveats: Nucleotide-identical clonotype sharing was significantly higher within monozygotic CF twin pairs than between unrelated CF individuals.

This clone came up once. Its cognate antigen is unknown. Using immunoSEQ multiplex PCR, the repertoire was profiled, and TCRdb retains in-frame clones only, with some absent. The data hold around 30,000 clones, with about 92% observed a single time. The genes are TRBV7-9 and TRBJ2-7; D perhaps matches TRBD1 (5 bases). Source material: blood. This receptor was taken from a girl aged 2-10 years with cystic fibrosis. In DNA, the CDR3 is TGTGCCAGCAGCTTAGGCTGGGGCACCTACGAGCAGTACTTC. Amino acid sequence: CASSLGWGTYEQYF.